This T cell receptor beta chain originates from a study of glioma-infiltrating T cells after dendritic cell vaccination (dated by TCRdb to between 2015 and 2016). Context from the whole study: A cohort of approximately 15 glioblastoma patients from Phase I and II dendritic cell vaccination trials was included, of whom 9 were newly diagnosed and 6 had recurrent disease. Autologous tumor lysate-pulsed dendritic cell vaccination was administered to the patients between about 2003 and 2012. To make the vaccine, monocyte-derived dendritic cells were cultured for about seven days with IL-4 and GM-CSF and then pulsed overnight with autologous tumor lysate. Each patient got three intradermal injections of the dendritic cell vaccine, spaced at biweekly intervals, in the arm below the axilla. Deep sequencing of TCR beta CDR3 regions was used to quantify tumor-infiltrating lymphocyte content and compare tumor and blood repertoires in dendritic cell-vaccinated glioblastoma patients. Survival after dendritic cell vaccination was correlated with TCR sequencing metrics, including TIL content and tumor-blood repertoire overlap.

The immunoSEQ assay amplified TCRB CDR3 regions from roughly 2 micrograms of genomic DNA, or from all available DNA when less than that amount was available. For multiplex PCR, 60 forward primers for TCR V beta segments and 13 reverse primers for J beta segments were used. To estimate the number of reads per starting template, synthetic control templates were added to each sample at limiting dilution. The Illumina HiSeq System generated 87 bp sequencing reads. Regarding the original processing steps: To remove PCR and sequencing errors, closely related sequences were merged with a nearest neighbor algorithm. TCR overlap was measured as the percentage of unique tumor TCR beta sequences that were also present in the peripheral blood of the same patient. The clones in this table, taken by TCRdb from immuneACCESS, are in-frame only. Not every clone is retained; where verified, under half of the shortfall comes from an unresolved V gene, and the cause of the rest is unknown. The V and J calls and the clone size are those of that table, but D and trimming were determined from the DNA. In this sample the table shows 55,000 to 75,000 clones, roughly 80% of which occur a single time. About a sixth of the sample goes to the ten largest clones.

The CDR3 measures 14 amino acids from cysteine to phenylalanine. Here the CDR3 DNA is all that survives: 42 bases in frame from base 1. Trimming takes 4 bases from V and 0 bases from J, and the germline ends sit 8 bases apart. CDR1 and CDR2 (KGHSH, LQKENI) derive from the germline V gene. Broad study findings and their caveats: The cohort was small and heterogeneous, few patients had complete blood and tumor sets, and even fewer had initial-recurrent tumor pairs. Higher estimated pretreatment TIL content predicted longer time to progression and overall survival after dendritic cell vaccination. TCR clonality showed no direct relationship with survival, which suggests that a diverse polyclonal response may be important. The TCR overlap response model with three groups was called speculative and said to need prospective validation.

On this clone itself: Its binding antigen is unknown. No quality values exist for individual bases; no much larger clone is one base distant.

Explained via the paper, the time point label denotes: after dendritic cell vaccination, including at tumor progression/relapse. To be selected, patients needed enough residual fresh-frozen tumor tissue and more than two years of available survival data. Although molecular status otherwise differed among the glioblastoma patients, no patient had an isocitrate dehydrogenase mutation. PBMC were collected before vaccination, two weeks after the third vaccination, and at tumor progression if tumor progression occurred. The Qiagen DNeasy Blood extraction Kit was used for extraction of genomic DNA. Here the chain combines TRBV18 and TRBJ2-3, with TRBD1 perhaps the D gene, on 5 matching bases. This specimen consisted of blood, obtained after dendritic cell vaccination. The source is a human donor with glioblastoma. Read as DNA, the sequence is TGTGCCAGCTCACAGGGGTCTAGCACAGATACGCAGTATTTT. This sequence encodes CASSQGSSTDTQYF.